This T cell receptor beta chain was identified during a study of Ad26.COV2.S vaccination and SARS-CoV-2 variants. At the level of the study: The Ad26.COV2.S arm of the COV1001 trial was where the donor was placed. Study-wide findings and caveats: Across vaccine and placebo recipients, the breadth of non-spike TCRs was similar.

As to treatment: over 15 received Ad26.COV2.S at low or high dose, single or two shots; about 5 received placebo; per-sample allocation not given. Following the first vaccine or placebo injection, samples were taken on day 63. Using immunoSEQ multiplex PCR, the repertoire was profiled, and TCRdb retains in-frame clones only, with some absent. The sample yields fewer than 600,000 clones, 70% to 90% seen once. Note on this clone: Its antigen is not identified.

Trimming took 10 bases from V and 14 from J, leaving 20 bases between them. Germline V CDR1 and CDR2: MNHEY, SVGAGI. This CDR3 region has 12 residues. Material: peripheral blood, obtained in a trial of Ad26.COV2.S vaccine versus placebo. The sequence was obtained from a person between 18 and 65 years old who received the Ad26.COV2.S COVID-19 vaccine or a placebo. The J gene is TRBJ1-4, the V gene TRBV6-5; D is ambiguous. The CDR3 bases are TGTGCCATCGGAACGGGTGGCAGGACCCTGTTTTTT. Its protein product is CAIGTGGRTLFF.